These 30 T cell receptor beta chains were sequenced from one sample in a study of cytomegalovirus exposure and HLA in healthy donors. The PCR used 60 Vbeta and 13 Jbeta primers. This table comes from immunoSEQ multiplex PCR, and its TCRdb copy is limited to in-frame clones, with some not included. The sample lists under 200,000 clones, about 77% occurring once. Sample: PBMCs. The receptor set was obtained from a woman between 45 and 60 years old in good health and CMV-seronegative.

J is TRBJ1-1 and V is TRBV7-9; weak D call: TRBD1 (6 bases). The CDR3 contains 14 residues. V lost 1 base and J lost 5, with 11 bases in between. Germline CDR1 SEHNR, CDR2 FQNEAQ (reference sequence). CDR3 protein: CASSLEGGGTEAFF. The CDR3 bases are TGTGCCAGCAGCTTAGAGGGGGGGGGAACTGAAGCTTTCTTT.

The V and J genes are TRBV28 and TRBJ1-3; TRBD1 aligns across 7 bases. This CDR3 has 16 amino acids. Germline lookup yields CDR1 MDHEN and CDR2 SYDVKM. V dropped 6 bases and J dropped 2; count of bases not matched to a gene: 10. As DNA, the CDR3 is TGTGCCAGCAGACCTACAGGGGCGAGCGCTGGAAACACCATATATTTT. Translating gives CASRPTGASAGNTIYF. The entire variable domain, with the rest obtained from reference TRBV28 and TRBJ1-3, is as follows: DVKVTQSSRYLVKRTGEKVFLECVQDMDHENMFWYRQDPGLGLRLIYFSYDVKMKEKGDIPEGYSVSREKKERFSLILESASTNQTSMYLCASRPTGASAGNTIYFGEGSWLTVV.

This clone was detected only a few times. The V gene is TRBV4-3, the J gene TRBJ1-1; no reliable D call. Between the trimmed V and J ends, which lost 0 bases and 5 bases, there was a span of 10 bases. CDR3 length: 14 amino acids. CDR1 LGHNA and CDR2 YSLEER come from the germline V gene. Written as DNA, the CDR3 is TGCGCCAGCAGCCAAGATCTAGAGATAACTGAAGCTTTCTTT. Translation gives CASSQDLEITEAFF.

V gene TRBV27 combines with J gene TRBJ1-2, with no clear D. The germline V gene encodes CDR1 MNHEY and CDR2 SMNVEV (reference sequence). V was pared by 3 bases and J by 5 bases, with 13 bases between. This CDR3 contains 14 residues. CDR3 in amino acids: CASSLSSPGYGYTF. DNA for the CDR3: TGTGCCAGCAGTTTGAGTTCTCCGGGTTATGGCTACACCTTC.

The rearrangement links TRBV9 to TRBJ2-7; 8 bases are shared with TRBD2. The V and J ends lost 0 bases and 2 bases, in that order; junction bases with no gene match: 10. This CDR3 spans 17 amino acids. Germline lookup yields CDR1 SGDLS and CDR2 YYNGEE. The CDR3 protein is CASSVGGRRGAAYEQYF. CDR3 in DNA: TGTGCCAGCAGCGTAGGGGGGAGGCGGGGGGCAGCCTACGAGCAGTACTTC.

The chain employs TRBV27 and TRBJ1-2; 11 nucleotides line up with TRBD1. The CDR3 runs 15 residues. V lost 5 bases and J lost 4; bases outside the gene matches: 6. Germline V gene data show CDR1 as MNHEY and CDR2 as SMNVEV (reference sequence). Written as DNA, the CDR3 is TGTGCCAGCAGTGGACAGGGGGCCCGGGGCTATGGCTACACCTTC. It translates to CASSGQGARGYGYTF.

The gene calls are TRBV27 and TRBJ2-7, with D perhaps matching TRBD1 (5 bases). The CDR3 is made up of 14 amino acids. Per the germline V gene, CDR1 is MNHEY and CDR2 is SMNVEV (reference sequence). V was pared by 6 bases and J by 0 bases, with 12 bases between. CDR3 DNA: TGTGCCAGCAGCCTACAGGCGAACTCCTACGAGCAGTACTTC. Protein sequence: CASSLQANSYEQYF.

V usage is TRBV6-6 and J usage is TRBJ2-1; 8 bases map to TRBD1. The CDR3 is 14 amino acids. Trimming removed 5 bases from V and 4 bases from J; junction bases left unmatched: 4. Germline CDR1 MNHNY, CDR2 SVGAGI (reference sequence). The CDR3 region has the DNA TGTGCCAGCAGTCAGACAGGGGCATACAATGAGCAGTTCTTC. Protein product: CASSQTGAYNEQFF.

The CDR3 sequence is CASSLITDRGRGPLRHEQYF. CDR3 DNA: TGTGCCAGCAGTTTAATTACGGACAGGGGGCGCGGCCCATTACGGCACGAGCAGTACTTC. The rearrangement uses TRBV5-8 and TRBJ2-7; 11 nucleotides agree with TRBD1. Per the germline V gene, CDR1 is SGHTS and CDR2 is YDEGEE. The V and J ends lost 5 bases and 5 bases, in that order; junction bases with no gene match: 24. The CDR3 is made up of 20 amino acids.

The rearrangement links TRBV11-1 to TRBJ2-4, with D tentatively TRBD1 (6 bases). Germline CDR1 reads SGHAT; CDR2 reads FQDESV (reference sequence). Deletions cut 5 bases from V and 2 bases from J, with 19 bases between. The CDR3 length is 17 residues. Here the CDR3 reads CASSPSGQGSSKNIQYF. The DNA for the CDR3 is TGTGCCAGCAGCCCAAGTGGGCAGGGGAGCTCCAAAAACATTCAGTACTTC.

The V and J genes are TRBV4-1 and TRBJ2-2, with 8 bases aligning to TRBD1. Looked up from germline, CDR1 is MGHRA and CDR2 is YSYEKL. There are 16 residues in the CDR3. With 4 bases clipped from V and 3 bases from J, the junction kept 7 bases outside the gene matches. The CDR3 sequence: CASSRNRGEDTGELFF. The CDR3 bases are TGCGCCAGCAGCCGAAACAGGGGGGAGGACACCGGGGAGCTGTTTTTT.

The rearrangement links TRBV9 to TRBJ1-1; D may be TRBD1 (5 bases). Germline V gives CDR1 SGDLS, CDR2 YYNGEE. The CDR3 spans 14 residues. Trimming removed 1 base at V and 1 base at J, with 8 bases between. The CDR3 bases are TGTGCCAGCAGCGTACAGGGCACGAACACTGAAGCTTTCTTT. Encoded protein: CASSVQGTNTEAFF.

This clone was found once. The chain employs TRBV6-1 and TRBJ2-7; 11 bases agree with TRBD2. The CDR3 runs 16 residues. Germline CDR1 MNHNS, CDR2 SASEGT. The V gene end was trimmed by 3 bases and the J gene end by 3 bases; junction bases not matched to a gene: 7. The CDR3 DNA reads as TGTGCCAGCAGTGAGCCGGGACTAGCGGATCACTACGAGCAGTACTTC. Encoded protein: CASSEPGLADHYEQYF.

This chain joins TRBV6-4 and TRBJ2-4; D not certain. This CDR3 is built from 13 residues. Deletions cut 0 bases from V and 4 bases from J, with 4 bases between. Germline assignment: CDR1 MRHNA and CDR2 SNTAGT. The CDR3, as DNA: TGTGCCAGCAGTGACTCTGAGAAAAACATTCAGTACTTC. Translation gives CASSDSEKNIQYF.

J is TRBJ2-5 and V is TRBV7-2; D may be TRBD1 (5 bases). The J call may be wrong; the DNA end is better matched by TRBJ2-7. CDR3 length: 13 residues. Germline V gene lookup returns CDR1 SGHTA and CDR2 FQGNSA. As DNA, the CDR3 is TGTGCCAGCAGCTCCCGCAGGGTGGACGAGCAGTACTTC. Protein product: CASSSRRVDEQYF.

V usage is TRBV11-2 and J usage is TRBJ1-2; 9 bases match TRBD1. The CDR3 is 13 amino acids. Germline CDR1 SGHAT, CDR2 FQNNGV. Unmatched junction bases numbered 5, after V lost 5 bases and J lost 7 bases. The CDR3 DNA sequence: TGTGCCAGCAGCGTTGACAGGGGGGGTGGCTACACCTTC. Protein: CASSVDRGGGYTF.

The J gene is TRBJ1-3, the V gene TRBV4-2, with a tentative D call TRBD1 (6 bases). V lost 4 bases and J 0 bases, leaving 16 bases between the germline ends. The germline CDR1 and CDR2 sequences are LGHNA and YNFKEQ. The CDR3 sequence is 17 residues long. The CDR3 reads CASSRREGDISGNTIYF. The CDR3 coding sequence is TGTGCCAGCAGCCGAAGGGAGGGGGATATCTCTGGAAACACCATATATTTT.

The rearrangement links TRBV27 to TRBJ2-1; tentatively, D is TRBD1 (7 bases). CDR1 is MNHEY and CDR2 is SMNVEV in the germline V gene (reference sequence). The length of the CDR3 is 18 residues. Trimming shortened V by 2 bases and J by 3 bases, and 20 bases separated the two germline ends. The CDR3 nucleotides are TGTGCCAGCAGTTTACCCCCCCGCAGGGGGGCTATCTACAATGAGCAGTTCTTC. It is translated as CASSLPPRRGAIYNEQFF.

This clone was detected only once. V gene TRBV29-1 combines with J gene TRBJ2-5; D may be TRBD2 (6 bases). The germline V gene encodes CDR1 SQVTM and CDR2 ANQGSEA. V was trimmed by 3 bases and J by 2 bases, leaving 22 bases between them. The CDR3 spans 17 residues. The CDR3 coding sequence is TGCAGCGTTGACCTTTGGAGGGACGGACAATCTCAAGAGACCCAGTACTTC. As protein: CSVDLWRDGQSQETQYF.

V and J are TRBV30 and TRBJ2-3, with D perhaps TRBD1 (5 bases). V shed 3 bases and J shed 4 bases, with 23 bases lying between them. The germline CDR1 and CDR2 sequences are GTSNPN and SVGIG (reference sequence). This CDR3 spans 17 amino acids. CDR3 nucleotides: TGTGCCTGGAGACCCCTCCGGACAAACCGTGGGTCAGATACGCAGTATTTT. It yields the protein CAWRPLRTNRGSDTQYF.

This clone was seen a handful of times. V usage is TRBV4-1 and J usage is TRBJ2-3, with D possibly matching TRBD2 (5 bases). The CDR3 runs 15 residues. The V gene's germline CDR1 is MGHRA and CDR2 YSYEKL. V was shortened by 4 bases and J by 5 bases, with 16 bases between the two germline ends. The CDR3 sequence is CASSLRGGHIDTQYF. The CDR3, as DNA: TGCGCCAGCAGCCTGCGAGGCGGGCACATAGATACGCAGTATTTT.

J is TRBJ1-5 and V is TRBV28, with D maybe TRBD1 (6 bases). The CDR3 is 13 residues long. Germline V lookup: CDR1 MDHEN, CDR2 SYDVKM. V shed 3 bases and J shed 7 bases, with 10 bases lying between them. The CDR3 loop reads CASSFRGGQPQHF. In DNA form, the CDR3 reads TGTGCCAGCAGTTTCAGGGGCGGACAGCCCCAGCATTTT.

This chain uses TRBV2 with TRBJ1-2; no firm D call. The V gene's germline CDR1 is SNHLY and CDR2 FYNNEI. This CDR3 is 13 amino acids long. The V gene lost 1 base and the J gene lost 2 bases, with 5 bases spanning the gap. CDR3 loop: CASSEGMNYGYTF. The CDR3 nucleotides are TGTGCCAGCAGTGAAGGTATGAACTATGGCTACACCTTC.

V gene TRBV5-4 combines with J gene TRBJ1-1; D is possibly TRBD1 (6 bases). Trimming took 5 bases from V and 1 from J, leaving 15 bases between them. Germline CDR1 SGHNT, CDR2 YYREEE (reference sequence). The CDR3 extends over 15 amino acids. Here the CDR3 DNA reads TGTGCCAGCAGGGGGGCGGGAGGGGAGAACACTGAAGCTTTCTTT. Protein: CASRGAGGENTEAFF.

This sequence joins TRBV19 and TRBJ1-1, with D uncertain. V was cut by 6 bases and J by 10 bases, with 15 bases left in between. Germline values: CDR1 LNHDA, CDR2 SQIVND (reference sequence). This CDR3 region has 12 residues. In DNA, the CDR3 is TGTGCCAGTAGCCTGATCGGAGCTGTAGCTTTCTTT. This gives the protein CASSLIGAVAFF.

The CDR3 DNA reads as TGTGCCAGTAGTATCGGGCCAGGGGGCGCATTTGGCTACACCTTC. Translation gives CASSIGPGGAFGYTF. The chain employs TRBV19 and TRBJ1-2, with 8 bases lining up with TRBD1. The CDR3 loop spans 15 amino acids. With 3 bases clipped from V and 7 bases from J, the junction kept 10 bases outside the gene matches. Germline assignment: CDR1 LNHDA and CDR2 SQIVND (reference sequence). Supplemented by reference TRBV19 and TRBJ1-2, the full variable domain reads DGGITQSPKYLFRKEGQNVTLSCEQNLNHDAMYWYRQDPGQGLRLIYYSQIVNDFQKGDIAEGYSVSREKKESFPLTVTSAQKNPTAFYLCASSIGPGGAFGYTFGSGTRLTVV.

In its sample, this clone was seen once. The rearrangement joins TRBV19 to TRBJ2-1, with D maybe TRBD2 (6 bases). The CDR3 loop spans 14 amino acids. V was cut by 5 bases and J by 1 base, with 9 bases left in between. The germline V gene encodes CDR1 LNHDA and CDR2 SQIVND (reference sequence). The CDR3 sequence is CASSRGLSYNEQFF. As DNA, the CDR3 is TGTGCCAGTAGTCGGGGACTTTCCTACAATGAGCAGTTCTTC.

This sequence joins TRBV5-6 and TRBJ2-5; 7 nucleotides match TRBD2. The last part of the DNA fits TRBJ2-7 better; the J call may be wrong. The CDR3 runs 13 residues. Germline V CDR1 and CDR2: SGHDT, YYEEEE. This CDR3 reads CASSLDGGYEQYF. In DNA, the CDR3 is TGTGCCAGCAGCTTGGACGGGGGGTACGAGCAGTACTTC.

This chain joins TRBV18 and TRBJ2-3, with D possibly being TRBD1 (7 bases). Trimming cost V 2 bases and J 3 bases, with 12 bases left between them. Germline values: CDR1 KGHSH, CDR2 LQKENI. This CDR3 spans 15 amino acids. The CDR3 DNA reads TGTGCCAGCTCACCAGTGCCAGGGGGGACAGATACGCAGTATTTT. This gives the protein CASSPVPGGTDTQYF.

The rearrangement joins TRBV7-3 to TRBJ1-1, with D possibly matching TRBD1 (6 bases). Germline V gene sequence: CDR1 SGHTA, CDR2 FQGTGA. The V gene lost 1 base and the J gene lost 3 bases, with 9 bases spanning the gap. There are 14 residues in the CDR3. Written as DNA, the CDR3 is TGTGCCAGCAGCTTAAGGGGGGGGCACACTGAAGCTTTCTTT. It specifies CASSLRGGHTEAFF.